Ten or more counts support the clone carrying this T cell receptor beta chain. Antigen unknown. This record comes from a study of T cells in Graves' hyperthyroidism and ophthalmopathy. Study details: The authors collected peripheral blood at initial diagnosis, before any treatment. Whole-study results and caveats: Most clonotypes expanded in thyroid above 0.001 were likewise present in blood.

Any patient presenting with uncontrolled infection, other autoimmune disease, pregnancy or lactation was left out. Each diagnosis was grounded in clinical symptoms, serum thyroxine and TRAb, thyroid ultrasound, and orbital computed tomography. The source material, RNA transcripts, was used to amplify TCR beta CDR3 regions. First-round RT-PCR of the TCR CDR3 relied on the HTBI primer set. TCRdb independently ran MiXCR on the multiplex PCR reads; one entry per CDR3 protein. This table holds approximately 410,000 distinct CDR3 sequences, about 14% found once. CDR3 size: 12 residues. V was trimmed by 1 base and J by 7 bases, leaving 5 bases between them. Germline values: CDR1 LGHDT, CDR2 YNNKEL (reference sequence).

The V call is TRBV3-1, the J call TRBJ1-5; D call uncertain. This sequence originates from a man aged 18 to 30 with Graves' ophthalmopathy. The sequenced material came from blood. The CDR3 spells CASSQGSQPQHF. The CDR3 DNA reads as TGTGCCAGCAGCCAAGGTTCGCAGCCCCAGCATTTT.